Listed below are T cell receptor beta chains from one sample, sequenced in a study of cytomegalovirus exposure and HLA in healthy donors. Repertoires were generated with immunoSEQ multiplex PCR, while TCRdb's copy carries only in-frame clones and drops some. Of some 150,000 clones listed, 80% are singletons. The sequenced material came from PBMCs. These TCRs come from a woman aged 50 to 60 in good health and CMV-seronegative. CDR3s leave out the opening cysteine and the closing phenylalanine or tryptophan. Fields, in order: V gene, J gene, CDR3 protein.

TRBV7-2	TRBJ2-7	ASSLAQGYTYEQY
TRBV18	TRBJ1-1	ASSRQDSGEAF
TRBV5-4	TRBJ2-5	ASSPEEAETQY
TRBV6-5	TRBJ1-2	ASSQQGFGGYT
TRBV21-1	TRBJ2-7	ASSKVAGRPIYEQY
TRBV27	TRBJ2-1	ASISSGGEQF
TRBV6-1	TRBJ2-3	ASSEAPGTSTDTQY
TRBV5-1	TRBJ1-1	ASSLGDRGLTEAF
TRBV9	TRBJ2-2	ASSVDILSTGELF
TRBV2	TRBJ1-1	ASIRGEGTEAF
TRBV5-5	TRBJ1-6	ASSLGQNYNSPLH
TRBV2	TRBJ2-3	AGGQSQLFGADTQY
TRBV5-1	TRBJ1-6	ASSLGGTGEEALH
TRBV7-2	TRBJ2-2	ASSFEAPGELF
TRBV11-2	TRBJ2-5	ASAGPAGETQY
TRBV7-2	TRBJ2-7	ASSLGLEPSYEQY
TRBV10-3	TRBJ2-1	AISELGDRGNEQF
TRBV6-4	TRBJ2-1	ASSDQLASDEQF
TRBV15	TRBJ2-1	ATSRETSASYNEQF
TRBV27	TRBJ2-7	ASSLWVGTTTYEQY
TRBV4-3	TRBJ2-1	ASSHQSLEGISHHTYNEQF
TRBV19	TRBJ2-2	AAGTGELF
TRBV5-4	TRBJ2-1	ASSTERGYNEQF
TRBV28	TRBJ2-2	ASSFGFANTGELF
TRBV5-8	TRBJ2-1	ASSLILAVYNEQF
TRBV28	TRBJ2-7	ASSLGLAGSSYEQY
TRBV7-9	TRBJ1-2	ASSYMGPVGSGYT
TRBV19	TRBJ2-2	ATQSGRVGTGELF
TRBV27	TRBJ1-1	ASSRQGNTEAF
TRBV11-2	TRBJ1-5	ASSTGGSNQPQH
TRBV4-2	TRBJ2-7	ASSPNRDPEQY
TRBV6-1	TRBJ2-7	ASRNSGRAGDEQY
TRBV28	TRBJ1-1	ASTLTGEAF
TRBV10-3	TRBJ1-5	AISENTGGANQPQH
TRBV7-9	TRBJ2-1	ASRFSQGSADFSEQF
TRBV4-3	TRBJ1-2	ASSQEQGYGYT